This T cell receptor beta chain was sequenced during a study of blood T cell repertoires in COVID-19. Background on the study: Sites across the United States, Italy and Spain contributed samples from acute and convalescent COVID-19. T cells, B-cell-depleted T cells, or PBMCs supplied cDNA or gDNA.

This clone was detected only once. Study processing details: Nucleated cell counts were estimated from reference gene primer amplification. Assay used: immunoSEQ multiplex PCR; TCRdb lists only in-frame clones, some missing. For V, J and clone size, that table is used; D and trimming come from the DNA. Altogether some 88,000 clones are present, roughly 77% being singletons, with the ten largest covering approximately 24%. The clonotype originates from a human donor in a cohort sampled during active COVID-19. Specimen: peripheral blood.

The CDR3 sequence: CAISGRPADTEAFF. DNA for the CDR3: TGTGCCATCAGTGGGAGGCCGGCGGACACTGAAGCTTTCTTT. The chain joins TRBV10-3 to TRBJ1-1; no reliable D call. CDR1 and CDR2 from the germline V gene are ENHRY and SYGVKD. Trimming took off 4 bases at V and 3 bases at J, with 12 bases between the two ends. CDR3 length: 14 residues.